A single sample is the source of the 10 T cell receptor beta chains below, sequenced in a study of T cell responses to AZD1222 COVID-19 vaccine. TCRdb's copy holds only in-frame clones and misses some; the assay was immunoSEQ multiplex PCR. This table holds 110,000 to 150,000 clones, about 86% found once. This material consisted of peripheral blood, taken on day 0 of AZD1222 vaccination. These receptors were collected from an adult in good health.

The rearrangement links TRBV2 to TRBJ2-5; D is tentatively TRBD1 or TRBD2 (5 bases each). Trimming removed 5 bases at V and 5 bases at J, with 18 bases between. CDR3 size: 15 residues. Germline CDR1 is SNHLY and CDR2 is FYNNEI. The DNA of the CDR3 is TGTGCCAGCAGTACAGCATTTGGGGGTCTCGAGACCCAGTACTTC. Translation: CASSTAFGGLETQYF. The full variable domain, completed using reference TRBV2 and TRBJ2-5, is EPEVTQTPSHQVTQMGQEVILRCVPISNHLYFYWYRQILGQKVEFLVSFYNNEISEKSEIFDDQFSVERPDGSNFTLKIRSTKLEDSAMYFCASSTAFGGLETQYFGPGTRLLVL.

This chain uses TRBV7-6 with TRBJ1-1, with D hard to call. V was shortened by 5 bases and J by 0 bases, with 7 bases between the two germline ends. Germline values: CDR1 SGHVS, CDR2 FNYEAQ. The CDR3 contains 13 residues. CDR3 nucleotides: TGTGCCAGCAGCCTATCCTTGAACACTGAAGCTTTCTTT. It is translated as CASSLSLNTEAFF.

J is TRBJ2-1 and V is TRBV7-8, with TRBD2 identical over 10 bases. Germline V gene sequence: CDR1 SGHVS, CDR2 FQNEAQ. The CDR3 is 19 residues long. Unmatched junction bases numbered 13, after V lost 5 bases and J lost 0 bases. In DNA, the CDR3 is TGTGCCAGCAGCCTCCGGGACAGCGGGAGGGCCAACTCCTACAATGAGCAGTTCTTC. This translates into CASSLRDSGRANSYNEQFF.

The chain couples TRBV19 to TRBJ1-6, with 7 nucleotides matching TRBD1. The V and J ends lost 8 bases and 5 bases, in that order; junction bases with no gene match: 9. CDR1 LNHDA and CDR2 SQIVND come from the germline V gene (reference sequence). The CDR3 contains 15 residues. Written as DNA, the CDR3 is TGTGCCAGTCAACCCCCCGGGACAGATAATTCACCCCTCCACTTT. As protein: CASQPPGTDNSPLHF.

The chain combines TRBV5-6 with TRBJ1-3; a weak D match, TRBD1 (5 bases). Germline V gives CDR1 SGHDT, CDR2 YYEEEE. This CDR3 has 15 amino acids. The V gene lost 0 bases and the J gene lost 4 bases, with 11 bases spanning the gap. The CDR3 DNA reads TGTGCCAGCAGCTTGGCAGGGCCGGGAGGAAACACCATATATTTT. Translation: CASSLAGPGGNTIYF.

The rearrangement joins TRBV5-4 to TRBJ2-1; 9 bases map to TRBD1. The germline V gene encodes CDR1 SGHNT and CDR2 YYREEE (reference sequence). The CDR3 spans 17 residues. The trim removed 3 bases at V and 4 bases at J, leaving 11 bases unmatched. As DNA, the CDR3 is TGTGCCAGCAGCTCCTACGGTGGGACAGGGAGGTACAATGAGCAGTTCTTC. It specifies CASSSYGGTGRYNEQFF.

The rearrangement links TRBV6-2 or TRBV6-3 to TRBJ1-1; D is perhaps TRBD1 (6 bases). The CDR3 has 14 residues. The ends were cut back, 5 bases at V and 6 bases at J, with 16 bases in the middle. Germline lookup yields CDR1 MNHEY and CDR2 SVGEGT. The CDR3 nucleotides read TGTGCCAGCAGTATCCCGGGACACGTCCCTGAAGCTTTCTTT. This encodes CASSIPGHVPEAFF.

The chain employs TRBV13 and TRBJ2-5, with TRBD2 matching 7 bases. The CDR3 length is 16 residues. Germline V gene sequence: CDR1 PRHDT, CDR2 FYEKMQ (reference sequence). J gave up 7 bases and V 3 bases, and 14 bases lay outside the gene matches. CDR3 sequence: CASSFTTAESGGTQYF. In DNA, the CDR3 is TGTGCCAGCAGCTTCACGACCGCCGAGTCGGGGGGGACCCAGTACTTC.

The V and J genes are TRBV7-8 and TRBJ2-3; tentative D call: TRBD2 (6 bases). The CDR3 is 17 residues long. CDR1 and CDR2 from the germline V gene are SGHVS and FQNEAQ. The V end was cut by 4 bases, the J end by 4 bases, with 21 bases between. The CDR3 nucleotides read TGTGCCAGCAGCTACTATAGCGGAAAGGGCGGCTCAGATACGCAGTATTTT. This codes for CASSYYSGKGGSDTQYF.

This chain joins TRBV7-3 and TRBJ2-1; the match to TRBD2 covers 9 bases. V dropped 2 bases and J dropped 5; count of bases not matched to a gene: 4. This CDR3 has 15 amino acids. The germline gives CDR1 SGHTA, CDR2 FQGTGA. In DNA form, the CDR3 reads TGTGCCAGCAGCTTAGCGGGAGGGCTTGACAATGAGCAGTTCTTC. It translates to CASSLAGGLDNEQFF.